The next 14 T cell receptor beta chains were all read from a single sample in a study of blood T cell repertoires in COVID-19 (dated by TCRdb to 2018 to 2021). To prepare the library, the immunoSEQ multiplex PCR assay was applied. Imported from immuneACCESS, the table was reduced by TCRdb to in-frame sequences with V and J called. These copies leave out some clones; in studies compared against another copy, an unresolved V gene accounts for under half, and the cause of the remainder is not known. The table for this sample lists some 50,000 clones; roughly 88% of them were counted only once. Less than 4% of the sample is in the top ten clones. Sequencing was done on a sample of peripheral blood. These receptors came from a human donor in a cohort sampled during active COVID-19.

V and J are TRBV18 and TRBJ2-7; TRBD1 might be the D (5 bases). The CDR3 sequence is 15 residues long. Germline CDR1 is KGHSH and CDR2 is LQKENI. Trimming took 2 bases from V and 2 from J, leaving 13 bases between them. In DNA form, the CDR3 reads TGTGCCAGCTCACCATGGTCAGGGCAGACCTACGAGCAGTACTTC. Protein sequence: CASSPWSGQTYEQYF.

The chain is built from TRBV5-4 and TRBJ2-5; 12 bases line up with TRBD2. The V gene end was trimmed by 3 bases and the J gene end by 2 bases; junction bases not matched to a gene: 11. The CDR3 is 18 residues long. Germline loops: CDR1 SGHNT, CDR2 YYREEE (reference sequence). The CDR3 DNA sequence: TGTGCCAGCAGCTCCGACAGGGGACTAGCGGGTACTCAAGAGACCCAGTACTTC. Translated, it gives CASSSDRGLAGTQETQYF.

This chain joins TRBV5-1 and TRBJ2-1; 7 bases match TRBD1. Germline V gene data show CDR1 as SGHRS and CDR2 as YFSETQ. V shed 5 bases, J shed 5 bases, and the junction held 7 bases outside the gene matches. This CDR3 has 14 amino acids. CDR3 nucleotide sequence: TGCGCCAGCAGGACAGGGAATTTTGACAATGAGCAGTTCTTC. This gives the protein CASRTGNFDNEQFF.

The rearrangement links TRBV25-1 to TRBJ2-2; 11 bases align to TRBD1. The CDR3 runs 14 residues. CDR1 is MGHDK and CDR2 is SYGVNS in the germline V gene. V lost 8 bases to trimming and J lost 3 bases; unmatched junction nucleotides: 2. The CDR3 region has the DNA TGTGCCAGCGGGGACAGGGGGGACACCGGGGAGCTGTTTTTT. As protein: CASGDRGDTGELFF.

The chain joins TRBV6-5 to TRBJ2-5; 10 nucleotides line up with TRBD1. Germline CDR1 and CDR2: MNHEY and SVGAGI. This CDR3 is 14 amino acids long. J was trimmed by 4 bases and V by 4 bases; bases with no gene match: 3. CDR3 protein: CASSSDRGPETQYF. The DNA for the CDR3 is TGTGCCAGCAGTTCAGACAGGGGGCCAGAGACCCAGTACTTC.

The V call is TRBV4-1, the J call TRBJ2-5, with 7 nucleotides matching TRBD2. CDR1 is MGHRA, CDR2 YSYEKL, per germline. CDR3 length equals 18 residues. V gave up 0 bases and J gave up 2 bases; unmatched junction bases: 12. The chain's CDR3 is CASSQEIRLADRQETQYF. CDR3 nucleotide sequence: TGCGCCAGCAGCCAAGAAATTCGTCTAGCGGACCGACAAGAGACCCAGTACTTC.

Here the CDR3 DNA reads TGTGCCAGCAAGACTCAGGGAACCTACGAGCAGTACTTC. Its protein is CASKTQGTYEQYF. V is TRBV5-6 and J is TRBJ2-7; D is perhaps TRBD1 (5 bases). There are 13 residues in the CDR3. Trimming removed 6 bases from V and 2 bases from J, with 12 bases in between. The germline V gene has CDR1 SGHDT and CDR2 YYEEEE.

CDR3 nucleotide sequence: TGTGCCAGCAGGGCCGGACAGGCCCGGTATGGCGACGAGCAGTACTTC. This sequence encodes CASRAGQARYGDEQYF. V and J are TRBV2 and TRBJ2-7; 7 bases fit TRBD1. The CDR3 runs 16 residues. Germline CDR1 and CDR2: SNHLY and FYNNEI. Losses at the gene ends were 6 bases for V and 5 bases for J; bases not matched to a gene: 16.

This chain links TRBV13 with TRBJ2-2, with a tentative D call TRBD2 (6 bases). This CDR3 region has 20 residues. The V gene lost 2 bases and the J gene lost 2 bases, with 24 bases spanning the gap. Germline loops: CDR1 PRHDT, CDR2 FYEKMQ (reference sequence). CDR3 in DNA: TGTGCCAGCAGCTTACTCCCGCACGAACCGGGAGCTGAAAACACCGGGGAGCTGTTTTTT. Translation: CASSLLPHEPGAENTGELFF.

The chain couples TRBV5-1 to TRBJ1-2; 8 positions match TRBD1. The germline V gene encodes CDR1 SGHRS and CDR2 YFSETQ. The junction had 6 bases not matched to a gene; V was cut back by 4 bases and J by 1 base. The CDR3 is 15 residues long. This CDR3 is CASSPGDRGNYGYTF. The CDR3 region has the DNA TGCGCCAGCAGCCCAGGAGACAGGGGTAACTATGGCTACACCTTC.

The chain has TRBV9 and TRBJ2-7, with 7 bases identical to TRBD1. Germline CDR1 reads SGDLS; CDR2 reads YYNGEE. CDR3 length: 12 residues. V dropped 7 bases and J dropped 7; count of bases not matched to a gene: 8. CDR3 DNA: TGTGCCAGCGGAACGGGACAGCGAGAGCAGTACTTC. This translates into CASGTGQREQYF. Full variable domain (remainder filled in from reference TRBV9 and TRBJ2-7): DSGVTQTPKHLITATGQRVTLRCSPRSGDLSVYWYQQSLDQGLQFLIQYYNGEERAKGNILERFSAQQFPDLHSELNLSSLELGDSALYFCASGTGQREQYFGPGTRLTVT.

The chain combines TRBV12-5 with TRBJ2-5, with 7 positions matching TRBD1. There are 13 residues in the CDR3. Germline CDR1 is LGHNT and CDR2 is FRNRAP. V trimming: 6 bases; J trimming: 7 bases; junction bases outside the gene matches: 8. The CDR3: CASGLGTVRTQYF. The CDR3 DNA sequence: TGTGCTAGTGGCCTAGGGACAGTCAGGACCCAGTACTTC.

V gene TRBV5-1 combines with J gene TRBJ2-1; the match to TRBD2 covers 9 bases. Germline V gives CDR1 SGHRS, CDR2 YFSETQ. V dropped 4 bases and J dropped 6; count of bases not matched to a gene: 11. The CDR3 totals 16 residues. The CDR3, as DNA: TGCGCCAGCAGCGCGCGCCCTAGCGGGATTGGCAATGAGCAGTTCTTC. This translates into CASSARPSGIGNEQFF.

This chain links TRBV11-2 with TRBJ2-1; TRBD2 matches 7 bases. Germline V gene lookup returns CDR1 SGHAT and CDR2 FQNNGV. The CDR3 length is 15 residues. J was trimmed by 4 bases and V by 2 bases; bases with no gene match: 5. The DNA of the CDR3 is TGTGCCAGCAGCTTACCCGGGAGGAATTACAATGAGCAGTTCTTC. Protein: CASSLPGRNYNEQFF.